This T cell receptor beta chain originates from a study of T cell repertoires in cytomegalovirus infection. About the study: CMV infection and matching HLA type were both indicated by public TCR beta signatures.

Study findings and constraints: Individuals carrying CMV plus the relevant HLA were identified by cumulative frequency of public TCR beta families.

A single count supports this clonotype. Its matching antigen is unknown. With 5 bases removed from V and 6 bases from J, the gap between germline ends came to 20 bases. The CDR3 spans 16 residues. TCRdb used MiXCR to reprocess the reads, holding one entry per CDR3 protein. The sample includes some 590,000 distinct CDR3 sequences, about 39% of them seen just once. This receptor was obtained from a human donor in good health (CMV status not recorded). Some clones in this sample may be carry-over from other donors' samples. The specimen was cultured PBMCs, collected from culture after CMV antigen stimulation. The chain links TRBV12-3 or TRBV12-4 to TRBJ2-1; TRBD2 might be the D (7 bases). The CDR3 sequence: CASSGGGDGAFNEQFF. The CDR3 DNA reads as TGTGCCAGCAGTGGAGGGGGGGACGGGGCGTTCAATGAGCAGTTCTTC.